This section outlines one T cell receptor beta chain sequence together with its context. This entry belongs to a study of radiotherapy plus CTLA-4 blockade in lung cancer. The germline V and J ends were trimmed by 6 bases and 0 bases, with 10 bases remaining between them. The germline gives CDR1 MGHRA, CDR2 YSYEKL. The CDR3 covers 14 residues. TCRdb keeps only in-frame clones here, not all; method: immunoSEQ multiplex PCR. The table has 95,000 to 150,000 clones, around 89% seen once; the top ten hold more than 6.5%. The chain couples TRBV4-1 to TRBJ2-3; D call uncertain. This material consisted of peripheral blood, taken from a patient treated with radiotherapy plus ipilimumab. The source is a human donor with non-small cell lung cancer that progressed on radiotherapy plus ipilimumab. This CDR3 reads CASRVAISTDTQYF. The CDR3 nucleotides are TGCGCCAGCAGGGTGGCCATTAGCACAGATACGCAGTATTTT.